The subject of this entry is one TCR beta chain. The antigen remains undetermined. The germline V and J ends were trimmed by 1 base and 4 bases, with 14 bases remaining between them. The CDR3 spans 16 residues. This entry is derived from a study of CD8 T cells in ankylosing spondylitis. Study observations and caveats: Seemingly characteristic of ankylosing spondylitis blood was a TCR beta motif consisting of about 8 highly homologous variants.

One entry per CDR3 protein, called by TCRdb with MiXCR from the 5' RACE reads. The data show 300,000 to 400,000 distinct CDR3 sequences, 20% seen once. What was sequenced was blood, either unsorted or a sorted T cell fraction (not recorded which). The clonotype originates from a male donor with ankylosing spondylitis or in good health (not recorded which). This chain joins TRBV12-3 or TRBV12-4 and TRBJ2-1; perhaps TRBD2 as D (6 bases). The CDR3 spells CASSLGPGLHYNEQFF. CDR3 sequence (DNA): TGTGCCAGCAGTTTAGGCCCCGGACTACATTACAATGAGCAGTTCTTC.